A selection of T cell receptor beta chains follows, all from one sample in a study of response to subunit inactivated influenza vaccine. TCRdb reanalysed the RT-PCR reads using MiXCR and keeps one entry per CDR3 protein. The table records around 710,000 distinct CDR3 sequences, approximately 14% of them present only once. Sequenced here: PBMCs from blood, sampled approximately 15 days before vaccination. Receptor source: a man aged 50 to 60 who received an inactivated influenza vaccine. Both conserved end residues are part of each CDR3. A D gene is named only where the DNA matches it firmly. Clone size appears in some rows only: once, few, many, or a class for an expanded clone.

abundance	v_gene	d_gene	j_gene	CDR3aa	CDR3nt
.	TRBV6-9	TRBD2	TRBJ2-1	CASSYLPRAGGSSYNEQFF	TGTGCCAGCAGTTATTTACCCAGGGCCGGCGGGAGCTCCTACAATGAGCAGTTCTTC
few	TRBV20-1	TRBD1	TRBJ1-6	CSARTGAALSSYNSPLHF	TGCAGTGCTCGGACAGGGGCCGCACTTAGCTCCTATAATTCACCCCTCCACTTT
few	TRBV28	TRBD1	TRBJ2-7	CASSYNPGQGAYEQYF	TGTGCCAGCAGCTATAACCCCGGACAGGGGGCCTACGAGCAGTACTTC
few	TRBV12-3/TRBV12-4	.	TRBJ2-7	CASSLLGVGNEQYF	TGTGCCAGCAGTTTATTGGGTGTGGGCAACGAGCAGTACTTC
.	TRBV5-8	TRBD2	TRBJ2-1	CASSPGSGRANEQFF	TGTGCCAGCAGTCCCGGGAGCGGGAGAGCGAATGAGCAGTTCTTC
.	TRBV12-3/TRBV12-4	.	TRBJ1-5	CASSFKEHNQPQHF	TGTGCCAGCAGTTTCAAGGAACATAATCAGCCCCAGCATTTT
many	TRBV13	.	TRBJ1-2	CATLLGGQPYGYTF	TGTGCCACCCTCCTTGGCGGGCAACCTTATGGCTACACCTTC
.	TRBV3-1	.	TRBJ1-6	CASSQTWGRNRVRGSPLHF	TGTGCCAGCAGCCAAACTTGGGGCCGGAACAGGGTACGTGGTTCACCCCTCCACTTT
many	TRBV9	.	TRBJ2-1	CASSAEGNEQFF	TGTGCCAGCAGTGCCGAGGGGAATGAGCAGTTCTTC
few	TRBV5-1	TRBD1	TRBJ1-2	CASSPTGDKGYTF	TGCGCCAGCAGCCCGACAGGGGATAAAGGCTACACCTTC
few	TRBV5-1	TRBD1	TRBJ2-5	CASRDGTGGLFSETQYF	TGCGCCAGCAGGGACGGGACAGGGGGCCTTTTTTCGGAGACCCAGTACTTC
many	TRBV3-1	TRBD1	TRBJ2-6	CASSRSPDRAGANVLTF	TGTGCCAGCAGCCGATCCCCGGACAGGGCCGGGGCCAACGTCCTGACTTTC
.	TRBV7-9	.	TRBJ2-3	CASSLILSGNTDTQYF	TGTGCCAGCAGCTTAATTTTGTCCGGAAACACAGATACGCAGTATTTT
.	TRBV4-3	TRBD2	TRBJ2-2	CASSQDRLAGGLTGELFF	TGCGCCAGCAGCCAAGACAGACTAGCGGGGGGTTTAACCGGGGAGCTGTTTTTT
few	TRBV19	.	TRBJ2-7	CASSIAGSESLGHLYEQYF	TGTGCCAGTAGTATAGCGGGCTCGGAAAGTTTGGGACACCTGTACGAGCAGTACTTC
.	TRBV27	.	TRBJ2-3	CASSRGVTSTDTQYF	TGTGCCAGCAGCCGTGGGGTTACTAGCACAGATACGCAGTATTTT
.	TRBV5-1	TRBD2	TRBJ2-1	CASSLRSSGRYEQFF	TGCGCCAGCAGCTTGAGGTCTAGCGGGAGGTATGAGCAGTTCTTC
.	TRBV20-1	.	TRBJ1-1	CSASQGVPEAFF	TGCAGTGCTAGTCAGGGTGTCCCTGAAGCTTTCTTT
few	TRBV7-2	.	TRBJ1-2	CASSLNEGWAGYTF	TGTGCCAGCAGCTTAAACGAGGGCTGGGCTGGCTACACCTTC
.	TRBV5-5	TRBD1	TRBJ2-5	CASSLNGQDQETQYF	TGTGCCAGCAGCTTGAACGGACAGGATCAAGAGACCCAGTACTTC
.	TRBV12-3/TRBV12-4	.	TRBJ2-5	CASKRTPLGETQYF	TGTGCCAGCAAAAGGACCCCTTTGGGTGAGACCCAGTACTTC
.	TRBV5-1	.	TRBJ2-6	CASSLGDGGSGANVLTF	TGCGCCAGCAGCTTGGGCGACGGAGGGTCTGGGGCCAACGTCCTGACTTTC
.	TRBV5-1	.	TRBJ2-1	CASRPGGWNNEQFF	TGCGCCAGCAGGCCGGGTGGGTGGAACAATGAGCAGTTCTTC
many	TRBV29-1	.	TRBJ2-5	CSTDWGETQYF	TGCAGCACGGACTGGGGAGAGACCCAGTACTTC
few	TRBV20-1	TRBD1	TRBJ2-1	CSAIPSDRLKQFF	TGCAGTGCTATCCCCTCGGACAGGCTTAAGCAGTTCTTC
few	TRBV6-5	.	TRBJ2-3	CASSYVGAPDTQYF	TGTGCCAGCAGTTACGTGGGGGCTCCAGATACGCAGTATTTT
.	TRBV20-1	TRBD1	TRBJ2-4	CSARETGGRSKNIQYF	TGCAGTGCTAGAGAGACAGGGGGCAGATCCAAAAACATTCAGTACTTC
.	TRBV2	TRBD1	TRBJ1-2	CASSGGTGLVYGYTF	TGTGCCAGCAGTGGAGGGACAGGGCTTGTCTATGGCTACACCTTC
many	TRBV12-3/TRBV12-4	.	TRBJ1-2	CASSLRGRIYGYTF	TGTGCCAGCAGTTTGAGGGGGAGGATCTATGGCTACACCTTC
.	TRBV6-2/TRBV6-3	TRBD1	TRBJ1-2	CASRPAQNRGRNYGYTF	TGTGCCAGCAGACCCGCACAAAACAGGGGGAGGAACTATGGCTACACCTTC
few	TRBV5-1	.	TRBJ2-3	CASSSSNTDTQYF	TGCGCCAGCAGCTCGTCAAACACAGATACGCAGTATTTT
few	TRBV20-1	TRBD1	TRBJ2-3	CSARDKSTTGWKYF	TGCAGTGCTAGAGATAAATCCACGACAGGGTGGAAGTATTTT
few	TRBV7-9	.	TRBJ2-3	CASATKDTQYF	TGTGCCAGCGCGACGAAGGATACGCAGTATTTT
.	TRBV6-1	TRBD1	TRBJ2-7	CASVTQGNSYEQYF	TGTGCCAGCGTAACACAGGGGAACTCCTACGAGCAGTACTTC
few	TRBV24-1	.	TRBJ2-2	CATSDPTVTGELFF	TGTGCCACCAGTGATCCCACAGTTACCGGGGAGCTGTTTTTT
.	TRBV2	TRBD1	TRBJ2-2	CASRDRGQGAGTGELFF	TGTGCCAGCAGAGACCGGGGACAGGGGGCAGGCACCGGGGAGCTGTTTTTT
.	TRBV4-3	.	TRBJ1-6	CASSQVEFWGGRSPLHF	TGCGCCAGCAGCCAAGTAGAATTTTGGGGAGGGCGTTCACCCCTCCACTTT
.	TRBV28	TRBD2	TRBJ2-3	CASSTWGGNSTDTQYF	TGTGCCAGCTCTACTTGGGGGGGTAATAGCACAGATACGCAGTATTTT
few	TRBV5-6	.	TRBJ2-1	CASSFFGLIPYNEQFF	TGTGCCAGCAGCTTCTTCGGGTTGATCCCCTACAATGAGCAGTTCTTC
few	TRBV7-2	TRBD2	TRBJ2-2	CASSLTGTRLRGTGELFF	TGTGCCAGCAGCCTTACCGGGACTAGGCTTCGTGGGACCGGGGAGCTGTTTTTT
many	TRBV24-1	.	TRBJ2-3	CATTDRDTDTQYF	TGTGCCACCACTGACAGAGACACAGATACGCAGTATTTT
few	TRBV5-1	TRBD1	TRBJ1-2	CASTEGGTAYGYTF	TGCGCCAGCACCGAAGGCGGGACAGCTTATGGCTACACCTTC
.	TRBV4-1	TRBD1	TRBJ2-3	CASSPSPGQPNF	TGCGCCAGCAGCCCCTCACCGGGACAGCCCAATTTT
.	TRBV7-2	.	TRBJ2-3	CASIKYDTDTQYF	TGTGCCAGCATCAAGTACGACACAGATACGCAGTATTTT
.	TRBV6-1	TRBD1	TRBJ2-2	CATQGQDVSGELFF	TGTGCCACTCAGGGACAGGATGTTTCCGGGGAGCTGTTTTTT
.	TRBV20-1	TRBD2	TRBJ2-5	CSASTSGEDKSWQETQYF	TGCAGTGCTAGTACTAGCGGGGAGGACAAATCTTGGCAAGAGACCCAGTACTTC